The clone carrying this T cell receptor beta chain was counted a few times. The antigen is undetermined. This specimen belongs to a study of OX40 agonist ivuxolimab in advanced cancers. Broader study findings: Undetermined was the antigen specificity of the expanded peripheral T cells.

The CDR3 spans 15 residues. Trimming cost V 0 bases and J 5 bases; bases outside gene matches: 7. CDR1 SGHDT and CDR2 YYEEEE come from the germline V gene. Measured with immunoSEQ multiplex PCR; TCRdb has only the in-frame clones, and not every one. The sample has 43,000 or so clones, 85% to 90% seen once. This chain connects TRBV5-6 to TRBJ1-1; 7 bases are a match to TRBD1. The sequence was obtained from an adult with an advanced solid tumor such as melanoma, head and neck, liver or kidney cancer. The sequencing used CD4+ or CD8+ T cells sorted from blood, collected in a trial of the OX40 agonist ivuxolimab. The CDR3 DNA reads TGTGCCAGCAGCTTGGGACAGGGAAGTATGACTGAAGCTTTCTTT. Its translation: CASSLGQGSMTEAFF.